This T cell receptor (beta chain) was profiled in a study of tumor and adjacent non-tumor tissue in lung cancer. No cell sorting was done before RNA was extracted from the tissue. Study-wide points: Normal lung showed higher cumulative top 100 clone frequency than tumor. Compared with tumor, normal lung showed significantly lower TCR diversity.

The CDR3 has 11 amino acids. From germline, CDR1 is DFQATT and CDR2 SNEGSKA (reference sequence). This clonotype has a single count. Its antigen is not known. It may be a read error: a sequence one base away is much more abundant. The library came from three nested PCR rounds adapted from ARM-PCR protocols. TCRdb processed the multiplex PCR reads anew with MiXCR; each CDR3 protein has one entry. Here the sample spans under 150,000 distinct CDR3 sequences, around 67% being singletons. The sequence was collected from a man between 60 and 75 years old with small cell lung cancer. V is TRBV20-1 and J is TRBJ2-5; unclear D gene. The sample was lung tumor tissue. CDR3 residues: CGARVLETQYF. The CDR3 region has the DNA TGCGGTGCTAGAGTCCTAGAGACCCAGTACTTC.